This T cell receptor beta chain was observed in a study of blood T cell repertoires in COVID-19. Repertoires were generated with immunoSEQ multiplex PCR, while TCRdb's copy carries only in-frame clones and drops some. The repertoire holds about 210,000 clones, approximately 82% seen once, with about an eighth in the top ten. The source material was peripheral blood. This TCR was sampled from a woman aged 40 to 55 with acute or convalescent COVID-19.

CDR3 in amino acids: CASSPRQGETDTQYF. For the CDR3, the DNA is TGTGCCAGTAGCCCGAGGCAGGGGGAGACAGATACGCAGTATTTT. V usage is TRBV19 and J usage is TRBJ2-3, with 7 bases that match TRBD1. This CDR3 contains 15 residues. Per germline, CDR1 LNHDA and CDR2 SQIVND (reference sequence). Losses at the gene ends were 6 bases for V and 3 bases for J; bases not matched to a gene: 9.